The clone carrying this TCR beta chain shows up as medium-sized by frequency. The data derive from a study of CD8 T cells in cerebrospinal fluid in Alzheimer's disease. TCRdb re-called the 10x single-cell sequencing reads and shows each CDR3 protein once, DNA omitted. The table counts more than 1,500 distinct CDR3 sequences; roughly 8.8% lies in the top ten. Germline CDR1 and CDR2: MNHNY and SVGAGI (reference sequence). The CDR3 sequence is 16 residues long. Input material: cerebrospinal fluid. This sequence was found in a human donor with mild cognitive impairment. The gene calls are TRBV6-6 and TRBJ1-5; TCRdb names TRBD1, which stays unverified in the absence of DNA. This chain's CDR3 is CASSSQQGIGNQPQHF.